The rows below give T cell receptor beta chains drawn from one sample of a study of T-cell memory formation after mild COVID-19. TCRdb re-derived calls from the 5' RACE reads in MiXCR, one entry per CDR3 protein. The sample lists more than 150,000 distinct CDR3 sequences; around 21% were seen once. The sample was PBMCs or a T cell subset sorted from them (not recorded which). Source of these receptors: an adult woman who had mild COVID-19 (a few samples of this study predate the infection). Cell type and time point are not known. The CDR3 runs from the conserved cysteine through the conserved F or W. D genes are given only for firm matches. The size of a clone is reported for some rows only, either as once, few or many, or as a class for expanded clones.

TRBJ2-7	.	TRBV4-1	TRBD2	TGCGCCAGCAGCCAAGTTTATGGGGACTACTACGAGCAGTACTTC	CASSQVYGDYYEQYF
TRBJ1-2	.	TRBV20-1	.	TGCGGAGGGGACCCCCTAGACGGAAATGGCTACACCTTC	CGGDPLDGNGYTF
TRBJ2-7	few	TRBV6-2/TRBV6-3	.	TGTGCCAGCAGTAATCCCGTTTCCTACGAGCAGTACTTC	CASSNPVSYEQYF
TRBJ2-7	.	TRBV4-2	.	TGTACCAGCAGCCAGGAGCGACACCCCTCCTACGAGCAGTACTTC	CTSSQERHPSYEQYF
TRBJ1-2	.	TRBV18	.	TGTGCCAGCTCACCAACAGGATTGTGGGAGCCTGACTTC	CASSPTGLWEPDF
TRBJ2-5	.	TRBV19	.	TGTGCCAGTAGTATCGGTAGCGGAAATTTCCAAGAGACCCAGTACTTC	CASSIGSGNFQETQYF
TRBJ2-1	.	TRBV10-3	TRBD1	TGTGCCATCAGCGACAGGGAATTTGGGGGCTCCTACAATGAGCAGTTCTTC	CAISDREFGGSYNEQFF
TRBJ2-3	.	TRBV6-6	TRBD2	TGTGCCAGCAGTTATGGCGGGGGGGCGGTAGATACGCAGTATTTT	CASSYGGGAVDTQYF
TRBJ2-1	.	TRBV3-1	TRBD1	TGTGCCAGCAGACATGACAGGGGGCCTTACAATGAGCAGTTCTTC	CASRHDRGPYNEQFF
TRBJ1-3	few	TRBV19	.	TGTGCCAGTAGTTGGGCAGACTCTGGAAACACCATATATTTT	CASSWADSGNTIYF
TRBJ2-3	.	TRBV5-1	.	TGCGCCAGCAGCTTGGGTTTCGACCCGGATACGCAGTATTTT	CASSLGFDPDTQYF
TRBJ2-5	.	TRBV5-6	.	TGTGCCAGCAGCTTGAGGGGTTACACGGAAGAGACCCAGTACTTC	CASSLRGYTEETQYF
TRBJ1-2	.	TRBV4-1	.	TGCGCCAGCAGCCAAGTACTCCTTAAGGAAGGCTACACCTTC	CASSQVLLKEGYTF
TRBJ1-4	few	TRBV9	.	TGTGCCAGCAGACCTGACAGCTCTAATGAAAAACTGTTTTTT	CASRPDSSNEKLFF
TRBJ2-7	few	TRBV30	TRBD2	TGTGCCTGGACCCCACTAGCGGACCTCTACGAGCAGTACTTC	CAWTPLADLYEQYF
TRBJ2-1	few	TRBV6-1	.	TGTGCCAGCAGTGAGGCGCCTCCGGGAGAGATCGGGAATGAGCAGTTCTTC	CASSEAPPGEIGNEQFF
TRBJ2-7	.	TRBV5-5	TRBD2	TGTGCCAGCAGCTTGTTCCTAGCGGGAGACGAGCAGTACTTC	CASSLFLAGDEQYF
TRBJ2-1	few	TRBV20-1	.	TGCAGCGTTAGCGCGAGCTCCTACAATGAGCAGTTCTTC	CSVSASSYNEQFF
TRBJ1-6	.	TRBV7-6	TRBD1	TGTGCCAGCAGCTCTATAGGGGGCAGGGGGCAAGCTTCACCCCTCCACTTT	CASSSIGGRGQASPLHF
TRBJ2-7	many	TRBV9	.	TGTGCCAGCAGCGTCGGGACCACGGCCTACGAGCAGTACTTC	CASSVGTTAYEQYF
TRBJ1-2	once	TRBV4-1	TRBD1	TGCGCCAGCAGCCAAGCGCAGGGGGCCTATGGCTACACCTTC	CASSQAQGAYGYTF
TRBJ2-7	many	TRBV2	TRBD2	TGTGCCAACCAACCGGGGCGGGGGGCGACATACGAGCAGTACTTC	CANQPGRGATYEQYF
TRBJ2-1	few	TRBV3-1	.	TGTGCCAGCAGCCAGCAGGGTGTAGCCTACAATGAGCAGTTCTTC	CASSQQGVAYNEQFF
TRBJ1-2	.	TRBV20-1	TRBD1	TGCAGTGCTAGGGAAACTGAAGGGGACAGGGTAAACTATGGCTACACCTTC	CSARETEGDRVNYGYTF
TRBJ2-1	many	TRBV7-9	.	TGTGCCAGCAGCTTAGGCTCTAGCGCCTTGTACAATGAGCAGTTCTTC	CASSLGSSALYNEQFF
TRBJ2-1	.	TRBV5-1	.	TGCGCCAGCAGCTCCCATAATGAGCAGTTCTTC	CASSSHNEQFF
TRBJ2-1	few	TRBV20-1	TRBD2	TGCAGTGCTAGATCTGGCGGGAGGGCTGAGAATGAGCAGTTCTTC	CSARSGGRAENEQFF
TRBJ1-1	.	TRBV12-3/TRBV12-4	.	TGTGCCAGCAGTTTAGATGTCGGTAACAGCCCGAACACTGAAGCTTTCTTT	CASSLDVGNSPNTEAFF
TRBJ2-2	.	TRBV12-3/TRBV12-4	TRBD2	TGTGCCAGCAGTCTAGCGGGAGACACCGGGGAGCTGTTTTTT	CASSLAGDTGELFF
TRBJ1-2	few	TRBV5-1	.	TGCGCCAGCAGCTTATTGACAGAATATGGCTACACCTTC	CASSLLTEYGYTF
TRBJ2-7	.	TRBV28	TRBD1	TGTGCCAGCAGTTTTACAGGGGGCGGTTACGAGCAGTACTTC	CASSFTGGGYEQYF
TRBJ1-5	.	TRBV7-9	.	TGTGCCAGCAGCTTAGAGGGGATAGGATCGCCCCAGCATTTT	CASSLEGIGSPQHF
TRBJ2-7	.	TRBV24-1	TRBD1	TGTGCCACCAGTGATGGGACAGGGTACAACGAGCAGTACTTC	CATSDGTGYNEQYF
TRBJ2-3	.	TRBV7-9	.	TGTGCCAGCAGGTATATTGCAGATACGCAGTATTTT	CASRYIADTQYF
TRBJ1-2	.	TRBV29-1	TRBD1	TGCAGCGTTCGTGACAGGGACATCTATGGCTACACCTTC	CSVRDRDIYGYTF
TRBJ2-7	.	TRBV29-1	.	TGCAGCGTTGATGGGTACGGGTCCTACGAGCAGTACTTC	CSVDGYGSYEQYF
TRBJ1-1	.	TRBV9	.	TGTGCCAGCAGCGGAGGGGAGAAAGCTTTCTTT	CASSGGEKAFF
TRBJ2-5	few	TRBV11-3	TRBD1	TGTGCCAGCAGCTTGGAACAGGGGATCCAAGAGACCCAGTACTTC	CASSLEQGIQETQYF
TRBJ1-2	.	TRBV11-3	TRBD1	TGTGCCAGCAGCCCCAGGACAGGGGAGGATGGCTACACCTTC	CASSPRTGEDGYTF
TRBJ2-1	few	TRBV20-1	.	TGCAGTGCTAGACCCCGCGGGACAAATGAGCAGTTCTTC	CSARPRGTNEQFF
TRBJ1-3	.	TRBV20-1	.	TGCAGTGCTAGAGCTCTGGACTCTGGAAACACCATATATTTT	CSARALDSGNTIYF
TRBJ1-1	few	TRBV27	.	TGTGCCAGCTTGGGCACTGAAGCTTTCTTT	CASLGTEAFF
TRBJ2-3	.	TRBV5-5	.	TGTGCCAGCAGCCCCGGATGGGACTCCACAGATACGCAGTATTTT	CASSPGWDSTDTQYF
TRBJ2-1	few	TRBV4-1	TRBD2	TGCGCCAGCAGCCCGGGAGGGGCGCCAAGTGACAATGAGCAGTTCTTC	CASSPGGAPSDNEQFF
TRBJ2-1	few	TRBV7-6	.	TGTGCCAGCAGCCCACGGGTACAGGGCAGCAATGAGCAGTTCTTC	CASSPRVQGSNEQFF
TRBJ1-1	.	TRBV7-9	.	TGTGCCAGCAGCCACATAGGCAGTGTGGCGAAAACTGAAGCTTTCTTT	CASSHIGSVAKTEAFF
TRBJ2-5	.	TRBV15	TRBD2	TGTGCCACCGGACTAGCGGGGGCCCAAGAGACCCAGTACTTC	CATGLAGAQETQYF